This T cell receptor (beta chain) was sequenced during a study of graft-versus-host responses after intestinal transplantation. Study-level information: Every recipient underwent anti-thymocyte globulin induction, then tacrolimus and steroids for roughly three years.

Generated by immunoSEQ multiplex PCR, the TCRdb table keeps only in-frame clones and is missing some. The top ten clones hold about 3.5% of a sample with 10,000 or so clones, 25% to 30% of them seen once. V was pared by 0 bases and J by 3 bases, with 9 bases between. The CDR3 sequence is 14 residues long. Germline loops: CDR1 SGHVS, CDR2 FNYEAQ. The study plated some 200,000 CFSE-labeled responders with some 200,000 irradiated, violet-dye-labeled stimulators. Sorted cells were CFSE-low CD3+CD4+ or CD3+CD8+ proliferating responders. The specimen comprised alloreactive CD4+ T cells from a mixed lymphocyte reaction culture, sampled before intestinal transplant. Subset here: CFSE-low proliferating T cells sorted from approximately six-day pre-transplant mixed lymphocyte reaction (GvH or HvG direction). The J gene is TRBJ2-7, the V gene TRBV7-6, with D perhaps TRBD1 (6 bases). The TCR originated in a human patient who received an intestinal transplant. CDR3 DNA: TGTGCCAGCAGCTTAGCGGAGACAGGCTACGAGCAGTACTTC. Its translation: CASSLAETGYEQYF.